The clone carrying this TCR beta chain was found a few times. Its antigen is not known. These data come from a study of vaccination and CD4 T cells after COVID-19. With the Oncomine TCR Beta short-read assay, DNA from cultured CD4+ T cells was sequenced. The source of extracted genomic DNA was cultured CD4+ T cells. TCRdb called the PCR reads again in MiXCR, with one record for every CDR3 protein. In the table there are around 10,000 distinct CDR3 sequences, 35% of which are singletons. As to treatment: roughly ten-day PBMC culture with coronavirus spike peptide pools or control peptides (ViraFEST assay). Ahead of the COVID-19 pandemic (2011-2018), the CD4+ T cells of the unexposed donor were collected. Looked up from germline, CDR1 is DFQATT and CDR2 is SNEGSKA (reference sequence). V shed 3 bases and J 4 bases; nucleotides not matched to a gene: 8. The CDR3 loop spans 15 amino acids.

The rearrangement links TRBV20-1 to TRBJ2-1; 8 bases map to TRBD2. The sequence was obtained from a human donor in good health. Material for sequencing was CD4+ T cells from blood, cultured in vitro. The CDR3 region is CSASRSGGRYNEQFF. In DNA, the CDR3 is TGCAGTGCTAGTCGGTCGGGAGGGCGGTACAATGAGCAGTTCTTC.